This T cell receptor beta chain was captured in a study of T-cell memory formation after mild COVID-19. Study-wide results and limits: A second wave expanding day 15 to 37 was CD4+-biased; contracting clones were balanced. Proof of SARS-CoV-2 specificity was absent for the second-wave clones that crested on day 37.

As concerns this clonotype: Its antigen is not identified.

The CDR3 loop spans 13 amino acids. The V gene's germline CDR1 is SGHDN and CDR2 FVKESK. Deletions cut 1 base from V and 14 bases from J, with 15 bases between. From the 5' RACE reads, TCRdb called clonotypes with MiXCR, one entry per CDR3 protein. Of about 27,000 distinct CDR3 sequences in the sample, approximately 7% were seen once. The specimen was PBMCs or a T cell subset sorted from them (not recorded which). The sequence derives from an adult woman who had mild COVID-19 (a few samples of this study predate the infection). Cell type and time point are not known. This chain connects TRBV14 to TRBJ2-1; D is possibly TRBD1 (6 bases). The CDR3 sequence is CASSQGDRDIKFF. CDR3 nucleotide sequence: TGTGCCAGCAGCCAAGGGGACCGGGACATAAAGTTCTTC.